The TCR beta chain under discussion was sequenced for a study of blood T cell repertoires in COVID-19 (dated by TCRdb to about 2020). Some background on the complete study: Collaborator samples came from the United States, Italy and Spain and covered acute and convalescent phases of COVID-19. Nearly every sample came with metadata listing a de-identified subject ID, COVID-19 status, age in years and sex. The samples were drawn from two sources: the first 160 participants of the ongoing ImmuneRACE study, and 1,254 subjects contributed by 6 global collaborators. Where HLA class I and class II types were available, the types were taken from metadata supplied by the sample provider, not from assay-based typing. The material from the prospective study consisted of cDNA or gDNA derived from T cells, B-cell-depleted T cells, or PBMCs. The repertoires were made available in a free public database intended to serve as a resource for research on the immune response to SARS-CoV-2. Subjects who had been exposed to COVID-19, were actively infected with it, or had recovered from it provided the deeply sampled blood TCRbeta repertoires that made up the dataset.

The CDR1 and CDR2 encoded by the germline V gene are SGHTA and FQGNSA. Including the terminal cysteine and phenylalanine, the CDR3 comprises 15 residues. Only the CDR3 region is kept as DNA, spanning 45 bases read in frame from base 1. Trimming costs V 2 bases and J 0 bases, and their ends lie 8 bases apart. On this clone: Its antigen specificity is not known. Per-base qualities were not stored, and no clone one base away is much larger. Within the sample, other DNA sequences also encode this same CDR3.

TCRbeta CDR3 regions were amplified from genomic DNA using the immunoSEQ Assay, a bias-controlled multiplex PCR. Turning to the authors' computational methods: The number of nucleated cells in each sample was estimated by amplification of reference gene primers within the assay. To quantify the absolute abundance of each unique TCRbeta CDR3 rearrangement, sequence reads were collapsed and filtered. For each sample, productive Simpson clonality was calculated as the square root of Simpson's diversity index across productive rearrangements. What TCRdb holds here is the immuneACCESS table cut down to in-frame rearrangements. Part of the clones is not present; checked against another copy, under half of the missing clones reflect an unresolved V gene, and the others are unexplained. V and J calls and clone size are as listed in that table; D and trimming were resolved from the DNA. The sample records some 100,000 clones, about 90% of which are singletons. The top ten constitute about 7.4% of the sample.

Collaborating institutions collected whole blood in K2EDTA tubes following their own protocols. Collaborator samples were shipped for TCRbeta analysis as frozen whole blood, isolated PBMCs, or DNA extracted from either sample type. Results the study describes overall, beyond this receptor: How much clinical and demographic metadata was included differed by source and by participant, and the metadata was provided uncurated.

This TCR came from a man younger than 45 in a cohort sampled during active COVID-19. The specimen sequenced was peripheral blood. The chain uses TRBV7-2 and TRBJ2-1; matching of 6 bases hints at TRBD1 as the D gene. The CDR3 has the sequence CASSLQGSSYNEQFF. The bases are TGTGCCAGCAGCTTACAGGGGAGCTCCTACAATGAGCAGTTCTTC.